These 8 T cell receptor beta chains originate from one sample sequenced in a study of T-cell memory formation after mild COVID-19. Each CDR3 protein gets one entry after TCRdb re-called the 5' RACE reads with MiXCR. Here the sample spans fewer than 250,000 distinct CDR3 sequences, about 10% being singletons. The material sequenced was PBMCs or a T cell subset sorted from them (not recorded which). The receptors were gathered from a man between 18 and 29 years old who had mild COVID-19 (a few samples of this study predate the infection). Cell type and time point are not known.

V is TRBV7-2 and J is TRBJ2-6; D assignment may be TRBD1 or TRBD2 (5 bases each). Germline CDR1 is SGHTA and CDR2 is FQGNSA. V lost 4 bases and J lost 0, with 10 bases in between. CDR3 size: 16 residues. CDR3 residues: CASSWDGNSGANVLTF. CDR3 bases: TGTGCCAGCAGCTGGGACGGTAACTCTGGGGCCAACGTCCTGACTTTC. Full variable domain (missing parts from reference TRBV7-2 and TRBJ2-6): GAGVSQSPSNKVTEKGKDVELRCDPISGHTALYWYRQSLGQGLEFLIYFQGNSAPDKSGLPSDRFSAERTGGSVSTLTIQRTQQEDSAVYLCASSWDGNSGANVLTFGAGSRLTVL.

This clonotype turned up a few times. The chain links TRBV6-2 or TRBV6-3 to TRBJ1-1; no firm D call. V was shortened by 3 bases and J by 5 bases, with 16 bases between the two germline ends. The CDR3 length is 15 residues. From germline, CDR1 is MNHEY and CDR2 SVGEGT. In DNA, the CDR3 is TGTGCCAGCAGTTATTTTCCGAGGTGGGGAACTGAAGCTTTCTTT. As protein: CASSYFPRWGTEAFF.

This clonotype occurred a few times. The genes are TRBV7-9 and TRBJ1-2, with a tentative D call TRBD1 (6 bases). V was pared by 1 base and J by 4 bases, with 13 bases between. Germline lookup yields CDR1 SEHNR and CDR2 FQNEAQ (reference sequence). CDR3 length: 15 residues. The CDR3 spells CASSLDGGRGYGYTF. The CDR3 nucleotides read TGTGCCAGCAGCTTAGACGGGGGCCGCGGCTATGGCTACACCTTC.

This chain links TRBV20-1 with TRBJ1-2, with D hard to call. With 1 base removed from V and 2 bases from J, the gap between germline ends came to 14 bases. The CDR3 is made up of 15 amino acids. From germline, CDR1 is DFQATT and CDR2 SNEGSKA (reference sequence). CDR3 protein: CSARVPSGGNYGYTF. The CDR3 DNA follows: TGCAGTGCTAGAGTTCCCTCGGGAGGAAACTATGGCTACACCTTC.

This clonotype has just a few counts. This chain uses TRBV3-1 with TRBJ2-7; TRBD2 matches 8 bases. Unmatched junction bases numbered 10, after V lost 5 bases and J lost 4 bases. The CDR3 runs 15 residues. The V gene's germline CDR1 is LGHDT and CDR2 YNNKEL (reference sequence). This CDR3 reads CASSSLFGGGYEQYF. In nucleotides, the CDR3 is TGTGCCAGCAGCTCCCTCTTCGGGGGGGGTTACGAGCAGTACTTC.

The sample holds many counts of this clonotype. V gene TRBV27 combines with J gene TRBJ2-3, with D hard to call. The CDR3 has 14 residues. In germline, CDR1 is MNHEY, CDR2 SMNVEV (reference sequence). V lost 5 bases and J 1 base, leaving 10 bases between the germline ends. The CDR3 protein is CASSSNAGTDTQYF. CDR3 DNA sequence: TGTGCCAGCAGTAGTAACGCTGGCACAGATACGCAGTATTTT.

This clonotype occurred many times. The chain uses TRBV5-1 and TRBJ2-3; possibly TRBD1 for D (5 bases). The V end lost 1 base, the J end lost 3 bases, and 18 bases lay between the germline ends. Germline V CDR1 and CDR2: SGHRS, YFSETQ. The CDR3 consists of 17 residues. CDR3 loop: CASSLRWRQGGTDTQYF. CDR3 DNA sequence: TGCGCCAGCAGCTTGAGATGGCGTCAGGGTGGAACAGATACGCAGTATTTT.

This clonotype showed up just once. The rearrangement uses TRBV24-1 and TRBJ1-1; 9 bases map to TRBD1. Germline CDR1 KGHDR, CDR2 SFDVKD. V lost 12 bases, J lost 5 bases, and 9 bases stayed unmatched. This CDR3 spans 13 amino acids. The CDR3 reads CAVTGTGRTEAFF. CDR3 coding DNA: TGTGCCGTCACCGGGACAGGGCGTACTGAAGCTTTCTTT.